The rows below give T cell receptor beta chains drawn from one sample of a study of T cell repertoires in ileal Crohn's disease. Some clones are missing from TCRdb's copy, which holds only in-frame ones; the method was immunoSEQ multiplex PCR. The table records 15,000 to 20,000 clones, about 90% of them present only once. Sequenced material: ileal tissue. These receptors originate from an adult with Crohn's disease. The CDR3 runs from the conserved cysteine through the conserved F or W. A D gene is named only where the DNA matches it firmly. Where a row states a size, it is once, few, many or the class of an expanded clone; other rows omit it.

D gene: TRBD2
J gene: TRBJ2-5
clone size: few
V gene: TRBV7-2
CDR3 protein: CASSSGSSGGQETQYF
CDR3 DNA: TGTGCCAGCAGCTCGGGTAGTAGCGGGGGGCAAGAGACCCAGTACTTC

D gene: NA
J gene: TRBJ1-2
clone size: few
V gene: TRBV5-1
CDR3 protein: CASSEQGIRYGYTF
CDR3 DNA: TGCGCCAGCAGCGAACAGGGTATTCGGTATGGCTACACCTTC

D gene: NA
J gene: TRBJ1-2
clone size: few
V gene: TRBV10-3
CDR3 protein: CAILLAGKDGYTF
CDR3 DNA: TGTGCCATCCTTCTGGCCGGGAAGGATGGCTACACCTTC

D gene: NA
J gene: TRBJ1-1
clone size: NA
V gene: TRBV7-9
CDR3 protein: CASSLLGEAFF
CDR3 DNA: TGTGCCAGCAGCTTATTGGGAGAGGCTTTCTTT

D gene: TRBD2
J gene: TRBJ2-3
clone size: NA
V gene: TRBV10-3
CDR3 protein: CAISESRTSPITDTQYF
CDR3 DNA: TGTGCCATCAGTGAGTCAAGGACTAGCCCTATCACAGATACGCAGTATTTT

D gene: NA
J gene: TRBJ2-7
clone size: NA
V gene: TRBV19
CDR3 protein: CASSIQGRGPYEQYF
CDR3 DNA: TGTGCCAGTAGTATACAGGGGAGGGGACCCTACGAGCAGTACTTC

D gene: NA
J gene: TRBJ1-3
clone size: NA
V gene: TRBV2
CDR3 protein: CASSAGQLLGTIYF
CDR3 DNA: TGTGCCAGCAGTGCTGGACAGCTCCTGGGTACCATATATTTT

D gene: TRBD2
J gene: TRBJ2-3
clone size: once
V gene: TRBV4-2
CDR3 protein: CASSQALAGGTDTQYF
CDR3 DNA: TGTGCCAGCAGCCAAGCGCTAGCGGGGGGCACAGATACGCAGTATTTT

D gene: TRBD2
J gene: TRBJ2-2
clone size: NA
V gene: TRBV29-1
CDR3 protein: CSAKRGTGAGELFF
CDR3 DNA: TGCAGCGCGAAGCGGGGGACGGGGGCCGGGGAGCTGTTTTTT

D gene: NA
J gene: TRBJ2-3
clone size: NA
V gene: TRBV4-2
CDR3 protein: CASSQDLTDTQYF
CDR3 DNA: TGTGCCAGCAGCCAAGATCTGACTGATACGCAGTATTTT

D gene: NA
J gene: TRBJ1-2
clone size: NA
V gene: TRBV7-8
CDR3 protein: CASSPDRSNYGYTF
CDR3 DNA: TGTGCCAGCAGTCCGGACAGATCTAACTATGGCTACACCTTC

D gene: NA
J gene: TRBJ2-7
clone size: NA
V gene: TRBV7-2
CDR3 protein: CASSLDGADSSWEQYF
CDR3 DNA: TGTGCCAGCAGCTTAGATGGAGCAGATTCATCGTGGGAGCAGTACTTC

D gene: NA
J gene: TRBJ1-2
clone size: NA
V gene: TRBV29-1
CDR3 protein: CSVLSRGRDYGYTF
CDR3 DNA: TGCAGCGTGCTAAGCAGGGGACGCGACTATGGCTACACCTTC

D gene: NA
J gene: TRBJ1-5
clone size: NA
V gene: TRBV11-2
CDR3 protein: CASSLSIGQGNQPQHF
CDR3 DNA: TGTGCCAGCAGCTTATCAATCGGTCAGGGCAATCAGCCCCAGCATTTT

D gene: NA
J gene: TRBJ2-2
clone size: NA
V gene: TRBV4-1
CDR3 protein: CASSQARGGGTGELFF
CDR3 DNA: TGCGCCAGCAGCCAAGCCAGGGGCGGTGGCACCGGGGAGCTGTTTTTT

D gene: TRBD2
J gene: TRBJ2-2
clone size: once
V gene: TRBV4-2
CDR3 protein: CASSRKRSGRNTGELFF
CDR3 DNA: TGTGCCAGCAGCCGGAAGAGGAGCGGGAGGAACACCGGGGAGCTGTTTTTT

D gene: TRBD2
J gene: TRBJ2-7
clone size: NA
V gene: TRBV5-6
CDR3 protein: CASRSQPGGADSYEQYF
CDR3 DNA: TGTGCCAGCAGATCTCAACCGGGGGGAGCGGACTCCTACGAGCAGTACTTC

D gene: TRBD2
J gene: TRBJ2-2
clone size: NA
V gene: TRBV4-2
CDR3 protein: CASSQALAGGPSTGELFF
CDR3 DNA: TGTGCCAGCAGCCAAGCGCTAGCGGGAGGCCCCTCCACCGGGGAGCTGTTTTTT

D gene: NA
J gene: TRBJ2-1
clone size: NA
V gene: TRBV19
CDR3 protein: CASSTRRVGHNEQFF
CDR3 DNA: TGTGCCAGTAGTACACGGAGGGTAGGTCACAATGAGCAGTTCTTC

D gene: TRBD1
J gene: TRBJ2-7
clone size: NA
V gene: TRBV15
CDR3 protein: CATSRGDRGIQYF
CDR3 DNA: TGTGCCACCAGCAGAGGGGACAGAGGAATTCAGTACTTC

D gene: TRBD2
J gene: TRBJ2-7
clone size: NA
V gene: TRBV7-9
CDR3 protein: CASSLESGIGSYEQYF
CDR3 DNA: TGTGCCAGCAGCTTAGAAAGCGGGATAGGGTCCTACGAGCAGTACTTC

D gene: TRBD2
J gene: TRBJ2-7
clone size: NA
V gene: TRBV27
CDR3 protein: CASSRAGMSTYEQYF
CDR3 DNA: TGTGCCAGCAGCCGAGCGGGGATGAGTACCTACGAGCAGTACTTC

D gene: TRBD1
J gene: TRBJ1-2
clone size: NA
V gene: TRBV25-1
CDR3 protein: CASSDYGQENLYGYTF
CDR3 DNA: TGTGCCAGCAGTGATTACGGACAGGAGAACTTATATGGCTACACCTTC

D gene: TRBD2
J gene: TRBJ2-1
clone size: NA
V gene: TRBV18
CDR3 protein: CASSRLRLAGNNEQFF
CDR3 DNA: TGTGCCAGCTCTCGCCTTAGACTAGCGGGGAACAATGAGCAGTTCTTC

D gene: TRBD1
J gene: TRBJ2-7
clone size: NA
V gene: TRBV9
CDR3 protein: CASSIGTGAYEQYF
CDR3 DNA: TGTGCCAGCAGCATCGGGACAGGGGCCTACGAGCAGTACTTC

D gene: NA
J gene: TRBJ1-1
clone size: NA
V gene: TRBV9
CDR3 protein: CASSVDLRPRSMNTEAFF
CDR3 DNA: TGTGCCAGCAGCGTAGATCTCCGTCCGAGGAGTATGAACACTGAAGCTTTCTTT

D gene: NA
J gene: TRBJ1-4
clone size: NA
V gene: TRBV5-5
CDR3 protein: CASSLYSATNEKLFF
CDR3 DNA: TGTGCCAGCAGCTTATACAGTGCAACTAATGAAAAACTGTTTTTT

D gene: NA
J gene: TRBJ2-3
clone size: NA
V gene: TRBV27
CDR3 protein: CASSPGTTVSDTQYF
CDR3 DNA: TGTGCCAGCAGTCCCGGGACAACAGTATCCGATACGCAGTATTTT

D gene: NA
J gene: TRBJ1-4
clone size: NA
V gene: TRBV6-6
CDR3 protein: CASTQTGGYGKLFF
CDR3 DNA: TGTGCCAGCACCCAAACGGGGGGCTATGGGAAACTGTTTTTT

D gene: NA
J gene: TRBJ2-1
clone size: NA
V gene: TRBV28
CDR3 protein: CASSPSPPAESSDEQFF
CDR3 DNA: TGTGCCAGCAGTCCCTCCCCACCCGCGGAGTCCTCCGATGAGCAGTTCTTC

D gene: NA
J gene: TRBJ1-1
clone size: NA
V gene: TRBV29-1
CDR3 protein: CSVEVRGSHTEAFF
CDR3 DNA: TGCAGCGTTGAAGTGAGAGGCTCCCACACTGAAGCTTTCTTT

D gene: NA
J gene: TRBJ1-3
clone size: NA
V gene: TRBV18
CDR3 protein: CASSRASGNTIYF
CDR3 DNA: TGTGCCAGCTCCAGGGCCTCTGGAAACACCATATATTTT

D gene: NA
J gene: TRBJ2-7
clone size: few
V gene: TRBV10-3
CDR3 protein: CAISEPGGRGGSYEQYF
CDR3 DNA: TGTGCCATCAGTGAGCCGGGAGGCAGGGGCGGCTCCTACGAGCAGTACTTC

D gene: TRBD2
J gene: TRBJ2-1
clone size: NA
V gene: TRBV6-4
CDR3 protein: CASSETSGSYNEQFF
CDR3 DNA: TGTGCCAGCAGTGAAACTAGCGGGAGCTACAATGAGCAGTTCTTC

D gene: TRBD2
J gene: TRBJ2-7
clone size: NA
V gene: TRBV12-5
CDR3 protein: CASGLGTSGPQYF
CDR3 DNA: TGTGCTAGTGGTTTGGGGACTAGCGGACCACAGTACTTC

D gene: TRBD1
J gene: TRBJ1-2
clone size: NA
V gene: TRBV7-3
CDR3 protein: CASSLTGATNYGYTF
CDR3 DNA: TGTGCCAGCAGCTTGACAGGGGCTACTAACTATGGCTACACCTTC

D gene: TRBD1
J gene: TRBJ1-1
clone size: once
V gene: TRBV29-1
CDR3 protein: CSTGGGMYTEAFF
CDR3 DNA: TGCAGCACCGGAGGGGGCATGTACACTGAAGCTTTCTTT

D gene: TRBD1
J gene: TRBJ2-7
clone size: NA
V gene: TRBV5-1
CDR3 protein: CASSSTGQARGEQYF
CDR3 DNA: TGCGCCAGCAGCTCAACAGGACAGGCGCGAGGCGAGCAGTACTTC

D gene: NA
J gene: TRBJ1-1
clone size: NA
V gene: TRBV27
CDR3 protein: CASSLGANTEAFF
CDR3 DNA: TGTGCCAGCAGTTTAGGGGCGAACACTGAAGCTTTCTTT

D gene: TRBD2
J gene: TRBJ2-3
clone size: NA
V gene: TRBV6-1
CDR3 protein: CASSGLAGGPDTQYF
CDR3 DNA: TGTGCCAGCAGTGGACTAGCGGGAGGGCCAGATACGCAGTATTTT

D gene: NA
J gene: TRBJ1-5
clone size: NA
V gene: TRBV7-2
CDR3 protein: CASSLVFLQAQHF
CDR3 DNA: TGTGCCAGCAGCTTAGTTTTTCTCCAGGCCCAGCATTTT

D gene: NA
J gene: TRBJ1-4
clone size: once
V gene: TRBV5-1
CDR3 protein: CASSLNTGRGEKLFF
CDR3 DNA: TGCGCCAGCAGCTTGAATACAGGGCGTGGGGAAAAACTGTTTTTT

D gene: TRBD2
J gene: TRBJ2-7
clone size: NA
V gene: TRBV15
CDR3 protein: CATSPGGKSYEQYF
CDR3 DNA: TGTGCCACCAGCCCGGGGGGGAAGTCCTACGAGCAGTACTTC

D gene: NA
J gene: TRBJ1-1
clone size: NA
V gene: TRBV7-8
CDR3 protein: CASSPRVLNTEAFF
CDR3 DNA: TGTGCCAGCAGCCCCCGGGTGTTAAACACTGAAGCTTTCTTT

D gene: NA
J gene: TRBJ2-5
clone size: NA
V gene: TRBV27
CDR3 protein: CASSSSRGTLQETQYF
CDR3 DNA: TGTGCCAGCAGTTCCTCCAGGGGGACTCTCCAAGAGACCCAGTACTTC

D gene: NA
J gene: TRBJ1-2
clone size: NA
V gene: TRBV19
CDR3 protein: CASSMLETGYGYTF
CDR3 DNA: TGTGCCAGTAGTATGCTCGAGACTGGCTATGGCTACACCTTC

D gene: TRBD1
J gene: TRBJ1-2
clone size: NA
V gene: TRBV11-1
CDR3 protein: CASSPDRVTGYTF
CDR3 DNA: TGTGCCAGCAGCCCCGACAGGGTTACTGGCTACACCTTC